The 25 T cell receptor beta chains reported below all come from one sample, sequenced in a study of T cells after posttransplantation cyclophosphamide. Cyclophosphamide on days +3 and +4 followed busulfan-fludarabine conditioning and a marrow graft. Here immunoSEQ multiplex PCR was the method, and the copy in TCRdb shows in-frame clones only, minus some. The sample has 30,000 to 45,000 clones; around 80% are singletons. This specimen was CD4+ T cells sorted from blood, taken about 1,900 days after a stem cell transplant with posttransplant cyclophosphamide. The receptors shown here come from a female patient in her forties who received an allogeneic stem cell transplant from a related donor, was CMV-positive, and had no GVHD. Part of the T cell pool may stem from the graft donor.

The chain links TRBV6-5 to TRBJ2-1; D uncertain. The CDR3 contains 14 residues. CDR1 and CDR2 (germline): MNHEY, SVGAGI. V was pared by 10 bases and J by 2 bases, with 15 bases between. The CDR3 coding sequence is TGTGCCACCAAGCCCAGGTTAACCTACAATGAGCAGTTCTTC. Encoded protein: CATKPRLTYNEQFF.

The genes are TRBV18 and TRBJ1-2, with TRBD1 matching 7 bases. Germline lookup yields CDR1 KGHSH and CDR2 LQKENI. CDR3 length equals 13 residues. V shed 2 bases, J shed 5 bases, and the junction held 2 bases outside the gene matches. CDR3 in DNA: TGTGCCAGCTCACCAAAACAGGGGTATGGCTACACCTTC. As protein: CASSPKQGYGYTF.

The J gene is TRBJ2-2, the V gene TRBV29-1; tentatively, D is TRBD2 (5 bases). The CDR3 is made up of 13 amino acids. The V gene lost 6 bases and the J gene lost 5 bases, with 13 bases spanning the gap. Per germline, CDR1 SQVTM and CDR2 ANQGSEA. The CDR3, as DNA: TGCAGCGTGAGGGTGACAACGACCGGGGAGCTGTTTTTT. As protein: CSVRVTTTGELFF.

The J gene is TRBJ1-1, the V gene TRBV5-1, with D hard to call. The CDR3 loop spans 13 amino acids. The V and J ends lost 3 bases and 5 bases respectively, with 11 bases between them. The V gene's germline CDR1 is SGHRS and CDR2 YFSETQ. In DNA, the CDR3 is TGCGCCAGCAGCTACACGACTTCGACTGAAGCTTTCTTT. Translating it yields CASSYTTSTEAFF. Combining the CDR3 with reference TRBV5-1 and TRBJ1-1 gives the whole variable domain KAGVTQTPRYLIKTRGQQVTLSCSPISGHRSVSWYQQTPGQGLQFLFEYFSETQRNKGNFPGRFSGRQFSNSRSEMNVSTLELGDSALYLCASSYTTSTEAFFGQGTRLTVV.

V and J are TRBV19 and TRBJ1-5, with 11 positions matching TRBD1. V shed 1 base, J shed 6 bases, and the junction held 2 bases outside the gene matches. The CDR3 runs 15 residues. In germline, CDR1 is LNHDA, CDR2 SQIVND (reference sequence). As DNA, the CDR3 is TGTGCCAGTAGTATAGGGACAGGGGGCACTCAGCCCCAGCATTTT. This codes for CASSIGTGGTQPQHF.

The CDR3 reads CASRGGTSYYEQYF. The CDR3 nucleotides read TGTGCCAGCAGGGGGGGGACCAGCTATTACGAGCAGTACTTC. The V call is TRBV6-1, the J call TRBJ2-7; 7 bases align to TRBD2. The germline V gene has CDR1 MNHNS and CDR2 SASEGT. CDR3 size: 14 residues. The junction had 9 bases not matched to a gene; V was cut back by 6 bases and J by 4 bases.

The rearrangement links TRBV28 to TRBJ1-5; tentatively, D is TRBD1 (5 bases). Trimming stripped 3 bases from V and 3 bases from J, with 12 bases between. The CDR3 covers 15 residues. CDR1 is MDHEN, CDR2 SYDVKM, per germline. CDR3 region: CASSFIWDFNQPQHF. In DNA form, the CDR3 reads TGTGCCAGCAGTTTCATATGGGACTTCAATCAGCCCCAGCATTTT.

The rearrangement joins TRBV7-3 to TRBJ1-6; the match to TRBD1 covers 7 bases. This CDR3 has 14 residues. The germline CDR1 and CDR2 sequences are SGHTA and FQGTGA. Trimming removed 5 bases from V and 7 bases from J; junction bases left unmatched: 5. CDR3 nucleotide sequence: TGTGCCAGCAGCGCGGGACAGAGCAATTCACCCCTCCACTTT. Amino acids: CASSAGQSNSPLHF.

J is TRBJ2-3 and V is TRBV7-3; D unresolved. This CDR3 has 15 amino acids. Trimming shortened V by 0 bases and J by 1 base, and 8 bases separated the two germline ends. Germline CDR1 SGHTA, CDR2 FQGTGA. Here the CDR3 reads CASSLTGQRTDTQYF. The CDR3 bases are TGTGCCAGCAGCTTAACGGGCCAGCGCACAGATACGCAGTATTTT.

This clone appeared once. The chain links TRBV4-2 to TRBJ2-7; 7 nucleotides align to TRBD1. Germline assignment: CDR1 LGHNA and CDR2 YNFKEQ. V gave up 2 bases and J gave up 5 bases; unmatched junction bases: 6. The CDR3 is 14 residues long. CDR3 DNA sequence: TGTGCCAGCAGCCAAACGACAGGGTTGGACGAGCAGTACTTC. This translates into CASSQTTGLDEQYF.

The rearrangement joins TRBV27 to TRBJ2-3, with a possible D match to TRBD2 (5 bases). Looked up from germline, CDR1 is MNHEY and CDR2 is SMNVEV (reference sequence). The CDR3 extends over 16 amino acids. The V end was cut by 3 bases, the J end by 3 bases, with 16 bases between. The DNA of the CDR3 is TGTGCCAGCAGTTTTAGCGCCGAAGGTCGTACAGATACGCAGTATTTT. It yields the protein CASSFSAEGRTDTQYF.

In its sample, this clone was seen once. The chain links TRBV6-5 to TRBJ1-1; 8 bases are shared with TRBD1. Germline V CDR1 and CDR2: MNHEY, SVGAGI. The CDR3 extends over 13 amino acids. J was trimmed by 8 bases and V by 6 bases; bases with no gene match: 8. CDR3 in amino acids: CASSSTGGGEAFF. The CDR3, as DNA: TGTGCCAGCAGCTCCACAGGGGGAGGAGAAGCTTTCTTT.

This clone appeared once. As DNA, the CDR3 is TGCAGTGTCCCACAGGGGAACGAGCAGTACTTC. Translating it yields CSVPQGNEQYF. The genes are TRBV20-1 and TRBJ2-7, with TRBD1 identical over 7 bases. The CDR3 covers 11 residues. V was pared by 7 bases and J by 5 bases, with 5 bases of the junction left unmatched. Germline V gene sequence: CDR1 DFQATT, CDR2 SNEGSKA (reference sequence).

The CDR3 spells CASSQTRQGSLFF. The DNA for the CDR3 is TGCGCCAGCAGCCAAACGAGACAGGGGAGTTTGTTTTTT. The rearrangement joins TRBV4-3 to TRBJ1-4; 8 bases agree with TRBD1. Germline V gene sequence: CDR1 LGHNA, CDR2 YSLEER. V shed 2 bases, J shed 15 bases, and the junction held 8 bases outside the gene matches. The CDR3 covers 13 residues.

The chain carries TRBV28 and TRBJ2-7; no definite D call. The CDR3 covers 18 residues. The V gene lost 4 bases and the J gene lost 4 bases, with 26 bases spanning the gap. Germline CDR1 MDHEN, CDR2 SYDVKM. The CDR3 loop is CASSSPRGGSSSGYEQYF. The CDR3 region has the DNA TGTGCCAGCAGTTCCCCACGAGGTGGCAGCTCGTCGGGTTACGAGCAGTACTTC.

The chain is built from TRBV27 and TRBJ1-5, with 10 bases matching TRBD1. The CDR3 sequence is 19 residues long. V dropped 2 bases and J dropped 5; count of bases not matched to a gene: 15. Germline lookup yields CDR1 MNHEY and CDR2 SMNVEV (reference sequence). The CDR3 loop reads CASSLRFRTGTGVDQPQHF. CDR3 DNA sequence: TGTGCCAGCAGTTTAAGGTTCAGGACCGGGACAGGGGTCGATCAGCCCCAGCATTTT.

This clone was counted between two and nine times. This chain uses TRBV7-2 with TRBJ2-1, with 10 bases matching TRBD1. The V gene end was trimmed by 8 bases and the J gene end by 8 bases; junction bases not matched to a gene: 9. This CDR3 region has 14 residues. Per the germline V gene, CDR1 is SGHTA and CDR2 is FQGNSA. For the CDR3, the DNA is TGTGCCAGCGCTCTGAGACAGGGGGCCTATGAGCAGTTCTTC. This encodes CASALRQGAYEQFF.

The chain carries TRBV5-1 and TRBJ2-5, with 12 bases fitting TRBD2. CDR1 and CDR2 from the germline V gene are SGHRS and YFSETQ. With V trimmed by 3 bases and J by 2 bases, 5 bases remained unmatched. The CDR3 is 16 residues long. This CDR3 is CASSSRLAGDQETQYF. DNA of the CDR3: TGCGCCAGCAGCTCGCGACTAGCGGGAGATCAAGAGACCCAGTACTTC.

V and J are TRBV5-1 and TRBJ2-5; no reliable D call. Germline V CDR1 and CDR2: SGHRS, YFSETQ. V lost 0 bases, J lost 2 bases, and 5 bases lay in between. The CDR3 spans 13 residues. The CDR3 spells CASSLALQETQYF. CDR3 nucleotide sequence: TGCGCCAGCAGCTTGGCCTTACAAGAGACCCAGTACTTC.

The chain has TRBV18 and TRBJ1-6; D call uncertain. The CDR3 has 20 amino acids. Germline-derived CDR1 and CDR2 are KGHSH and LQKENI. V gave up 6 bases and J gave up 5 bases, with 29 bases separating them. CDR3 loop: CASSPLAQSPESPNNSPLHF. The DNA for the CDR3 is TGTGCCAGCTCGCCGCTAGCCCAAAGCCCAGAGAGCCCCAATAATTCACCCCTCCACTTT.

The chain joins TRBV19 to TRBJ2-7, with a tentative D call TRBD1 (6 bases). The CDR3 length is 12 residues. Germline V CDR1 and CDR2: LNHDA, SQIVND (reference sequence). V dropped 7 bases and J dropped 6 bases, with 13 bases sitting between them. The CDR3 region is CASNQGNAEQYF. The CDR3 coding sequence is TGTGCCAGTAACCAGGGGAATGCCGAGCAGTACTTC. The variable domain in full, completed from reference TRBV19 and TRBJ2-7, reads DGGITQSPKYLFRKEGQNVTLSCEQNLNHDAMYWYRQDPGQGLRLIYYSQIVNDFQKGDIAEGYSVSREKKESFPLTVTSAQKNPTAFYLCASNQGNAEQYFGPGTRLTVT.

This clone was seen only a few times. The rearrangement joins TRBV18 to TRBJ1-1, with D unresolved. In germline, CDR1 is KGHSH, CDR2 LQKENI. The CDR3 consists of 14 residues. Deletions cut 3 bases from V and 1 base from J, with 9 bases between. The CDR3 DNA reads TGTGCCAGCTCACCGCGACATACGAACACTGAAGCTTTCTTT. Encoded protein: CASSPRHTNTEAFF.

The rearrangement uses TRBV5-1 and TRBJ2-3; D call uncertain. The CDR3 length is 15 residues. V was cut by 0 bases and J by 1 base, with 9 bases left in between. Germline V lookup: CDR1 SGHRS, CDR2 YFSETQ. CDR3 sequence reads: CASSLDGPRTDTQYF. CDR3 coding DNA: TGCGCCAGCAGCTTGGATGGGCCTCGCACAGATACGCAGTATTTT. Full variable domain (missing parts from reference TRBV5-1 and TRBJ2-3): KAGVTQTPRYLIKTRGQQVTLSCSPISGHRSVSWYQQTPGQGLQFLFEYFSETQRNKGNFPGRFSGRQFSNSRSEMNVSTLELGDSALYLCASSLDGPRTDTQYFGPGTRLTVL.

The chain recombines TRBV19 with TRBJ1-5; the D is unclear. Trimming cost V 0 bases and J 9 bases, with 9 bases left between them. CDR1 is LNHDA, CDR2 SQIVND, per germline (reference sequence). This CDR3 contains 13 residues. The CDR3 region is CASSIERLGPQHF. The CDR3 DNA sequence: TGTGCCAGTAGTATAGAAAGACTTGGGCCCCAGCATTTT.

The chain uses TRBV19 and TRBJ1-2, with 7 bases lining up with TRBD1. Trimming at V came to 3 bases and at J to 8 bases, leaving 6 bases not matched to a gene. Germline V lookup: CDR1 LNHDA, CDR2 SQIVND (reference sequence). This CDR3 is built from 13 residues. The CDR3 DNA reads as TGTGCCAGTAGTATCTCCCCACAGGGGGGCTACACCTTC. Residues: CASSISPQGGYTF.